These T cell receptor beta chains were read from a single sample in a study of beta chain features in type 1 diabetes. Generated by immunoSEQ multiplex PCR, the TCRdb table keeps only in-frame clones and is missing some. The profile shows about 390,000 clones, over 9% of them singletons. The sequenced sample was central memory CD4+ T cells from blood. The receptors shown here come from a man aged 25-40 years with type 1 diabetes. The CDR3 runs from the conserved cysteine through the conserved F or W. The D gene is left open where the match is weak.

CASGAGPSDIQYF	.	TRBV7-2	TRBJ2-4
CASSEGTAYQPQHF	TRBD1	TRBV25-1	TRBJ1-5
CASSLGRGLANEKLFF	TRBD1	TRBV5-1	TRBJ1-4
CASSQDISRLATDTQYF	TRBD2	TRBV4-3	TRBJ2-3
CASSRTTRRGGPYEQYF	TRBD2	TRBV14	TRBJ2-7
CASSRSGTGLGYTF	TRBD1	TRBV27	TRBJ1-2
CASSQTANQPQHF	.	TRBV7-9	TRBJ1-5
CASSLGSVSTDTQYF	.	TRBV5-4	TRBJ2-3
CASSLMGGRGSSGANVLTF	.	TRBV27	TRBJ2-6
CASTRTGNNQPQHF	TRBD1	TRBV2	TRBJ1-5
CASSPPGSREAFF	.	TRBV7-2	TRBJ1-1
CASSLRSGWDEQFF	.	TRBV11-3	TRBJ2-1
CASSVTGLAGEHGANVLTF	TRBD2	TRBV9	TRBJ2-6
CASSQPPAGEQYF	.	TRBV4-2	TRBJ2-7
CASSPPYLKTYNEQFF	.	TRBV7-9	TRBJ2-1
CASSSQGGTDTQYF	.	TRBV7-3	TRBJ2-3
CASSLSGREGEKLFF	.	TRBV5-1	TRBJ1-4
CASSFRGASGSADTQYF	TRBD2	TRBV27	TRBJ2-3
CASRLEGHSNQLAFF	.	TRBV5-1	TRBJ1-1
CASSLGGYEQYF	.	TRBV5-1	TRBJ2-7
CASSFKWESHEQYF	.	TRBV7-9	TRBJ2-7
CASSLLSRTDTQYF	.	TRBV5-1	TRBJ2-3
CASSSGAGSTDTQYF	.	TRBV5-1	TRBJ2-3
CASSLRGGTEAFF	.	TRBV7-9	TRBJ1-1